The 8 T cell receptor beta chains listed next were all sequenced from one sample in a study of cytomegalovirus exposure and HLA in healthy donors. Repertoires were generated with immunoSEQ multiplex PCR, while TCRdb's copy carries only in-frame clones and drops some. Of 250,000 to 350,000 clones listed, 75% to 90% are singletons. Sequenced input: PBMCs. The receptors originated from a woman aged 25-40 years in good health and CMV-seropositive.

The chain has TRBV6-5 and TRBJ2-1; D gene unclear. Per the germline V gene, CDR1 is MNHEY and CDR2 is SVGAGI. The CDR3 is 13 amino acids. Trimming left V 3 bases short and J 7 bases short, with 10 bases between. CDR3: CASSYAPRNEQFF. CDR3 DNA: TGTGCCAGCAGTTATGCCCCAAGGAATGAGCAGTTCTTC.

CDR3 nucleotides: TGTGCCTGGCCATCAAGTGGGGGCTCGGACGAGCAGTACTTC. This encodes CAWPSSGGSDEQYF. The chain combines TRBV30 with TRBJ2-7, with a weak D call TRBD1 (6 bases). CDR3 length: 14 residues. The germline CDR1 and CDR2 sequences are GTSNPN and SVGIG (reference sequence). The V end lost 5 bases, the J end lost 5 bases, and 19 bases lay between the germline ends.

The chain recombines TRBV4-3 with TRBJ1-1; D gene ambiguous. CDR1 and CDR2 from the germline V gene are LGHNA and YSLEER. The CDR3 is 13 residues long. V lost 0 bases and J 7 bases, leaving 9 bases between the germline ends. The CDR3 region is CASSQDLWVEAFF. DNA for the CDR3: TGCGCCAGCAGCCAAGATCTTTGGGTTGAAGCTTTCTTT.

This chain joins TRBV5-1 and TRBJ2-7; possibly TRBD1 for D (5 bases). V lost 1 base and J 5 bases, leaving 16 bases between the germline ends. The CDR3 contains 15 residues. The V gene's germline CDR1 is SGHRS and CDR2 YFSETQ. CDR3 loop: CASSLKTAFLNEQYF. The CDR3, as DNA: TGCGCCAGCAGCTTGAAGACAGCCTTCTTAAACGAGCAGTACTTC.

The rearrangement links TRBV30 to TRBJ1-6; D is unresolved. CDR3 length equals 11 residues. Trimming stripped 5 bases from V and 6 bases from J, with 5 bases between. The germline V gene has CDR1 GTSNPN and CDR2 SVGIG (reference sequence). CDR3 in DNA: TGTGCCTGGCGTTTTAATTCACCCCTCCACTTT. Protein: CAWRFNSPLHF.

The chain has TRBV7-2 and TRBJ2-6; 9 bases map to TRBD1. Germline assignment: CDR1 SGHTA and CDR2 FQGNSA. Losses at the gene ends were 5 bases for V and 1 base for J; bases not matched to a gene: 6. The CDR3 covers 17 residues. This CDR3 is CASSARTGVSGANVLTF. CDR3 nucleotide sequence: TGTGCCAGCAGCGCTCGGACAGGGGTTTCTGGGGCCAACGTCCTGACTTTC.

The chain couples TRBV4-1 to TRBJ1-2, with 8 nucleotides matching TRBD1. V was clipped by 2 bases and J by 8 bases; unmatched bases: 13. The CDR3 length is 16 residues. Looked up from germline, CDR1 is MGHRA and CDR2 is YSYEKL. The CDR3 sequence: CASSQTRGDRRWGYTF. CDR3 in DNA: TGCGCCAGCAGCCAAACCCGAGGGGACAGGCGATGGGGCTACACCTTC.

The chain joins TRBV29-1 to TRBJ2-7, with D unresolved. The germline gives CDR1 SQVTM, CDR2 ANQGSEA. The CDR3 is 12 residues long. V was clipped by 7 bases and J by 2 bases, with 12 bases between them. As DNA, the CDR3 is TGCAGCGCCACATACGGACCCTACGAGCAGTACTTC. Protein product: CSATYGPYEQYF.